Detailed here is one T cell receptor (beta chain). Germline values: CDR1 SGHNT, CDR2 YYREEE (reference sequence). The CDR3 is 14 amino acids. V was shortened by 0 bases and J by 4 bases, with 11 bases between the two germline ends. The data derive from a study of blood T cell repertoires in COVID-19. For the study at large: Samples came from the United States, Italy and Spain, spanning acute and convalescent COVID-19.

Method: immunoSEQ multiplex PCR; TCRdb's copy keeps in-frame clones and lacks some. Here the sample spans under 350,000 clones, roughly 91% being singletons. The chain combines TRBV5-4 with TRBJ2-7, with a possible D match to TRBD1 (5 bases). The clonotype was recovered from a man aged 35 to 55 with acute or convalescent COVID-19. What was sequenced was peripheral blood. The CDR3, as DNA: TGTGCCAGCAGCTTGGACAGGATCCCATACGAGCAGTACTTC. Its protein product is CASSLDRIPYEQYF.